These 25 T cell receptor beta chains share one sample of origin, sequenced in a study of T cell responses to AZD1222 COVID-19 vaccine. Using immunoSEQ multiplex PCR, the repertoire was profiled, and TCRdb retains in-frame clones only, with some absent. The repertoire holds about 160,000 clones, with 70% to 90% as singletons. Sample: peripheral blood, taken 28 days after the second AZD1222 dose. These receptors all come from an adult who received the AZD1222 COVID-19 vaccine.

V is TRBV7-4 and J is TRBJ1-1; D might be TRBD1 (6 bases). The CDR3 loop spans 13 amino acids. CDR1 and CDR2 (germline): SGHVT, SQSDAQ. V shed 5 bases and J shed 5 bases, with 12 bases lying between them. The CDR3 DNA follows: TGTGCCAGCAGCCGCTCTAGGGGGACTGAAGCTTTCTTT. This gives the protein CASSRSRGTEAFF.

V and J are TRBV9 and TRBJ1-2, with TRBD1 matching 9 bases. CDR1 SGDLS and CDR2 YYNGEE come from the germline V gene. After removal of 3 bases from V and 0 bases from J, the junction contained 3 bases not matched to a gene. CDR3 length: 15 residues. The CDR3 here is CASSARDRANYGYTF. In nucleotides, the CDR3 is TGTGCCAGCAGCGCCCGGGACAGGGCTAACTATGGCTACACCTTC.

V gene TRBV5-1 combines with J gene TRBJ2-5; 7 nucleotides align to TRBD2. Germline values: CDR1 SGHRS, CDR2 YFSETQ. This CDR3 is 14 amino acids long. The V segment lost 2 bases and the J segment 2 bases; nucleotides outside the gene matches: 3. This chain's CDR3 is CASSLAGSQETQYF. CDR3 DNA: TGCGCCAGCAGCTTAGCGGGGTCACAAGAGACCCAGTACTTC. The whole variable domain, filled in from reference TRBV5-1 and TRBJ2-5, reads KAGVTQTPRYLIKTRGQQVTLSCSPISGHRSVSWYQQTPGQGLQFLFEYFSETQRNKGNFPGRFSGRQFSNSRSEMNVSTLELGDSALYLCASSLAGSQETQYFGPGTRLLVL.

The V and J genes are TRBV12-3 or TRBV12-4 and TRBJ2-5; D might be TRBD2 (6 bases). This CDR3 has 13 amino acids. V was shortened by 3 bases and J by 4 bases, with 9 bases between the two germline ends. The CDR3 region has the DNA TGTGCCAGCAGTTTGAGGGGAGGAGAGACCCAGTACTTC. Its translation: CASSLRGGETQYF.

The CDR3 region has the DNA TGTGCCAGCAGCCAACCTCGGGAGGGGCCTTATGGCTACACCTTC. This encodes CASSQPREGPYGYTF. V gene TRBV4-2 combines with J gene TRBJ1-2; D is perhaps TRBD1 (5 bases). Deletions cut 2 bases from V and 5 bases from J, with 15 bases between. The germline gives CDR1 LGHNA, CDR2 YNFKEQ. The CDR3 is 15 amino acids.

The chain joins TRBV29-1 to TRBJ1-2; TRBD1 might be the D (5 bases). Trimming left V 1 base short and J 2 bases short, with 11 bases between. This CDR3 is built from 14 residues. Germline CDR1 reads SQVTM; CDR2 reads ANQGSEA. This CDR3 is CSVEGRGENYGYTF. DNA of the CDR3: TGCAGCGTTGAAGGTAGAGGGGAGAACTATGGCTACACCTTC.

The CDR3 loop reads CASSSRDSYGYTF. Written as DNA, the CDR3 is TGTGCCAGCAGTAGCCGGGACAGCTATGGCTACACCTTC. The gene calls are TRBV7-9 and TRBJ1-2, with 7 bases lining up with TRBD1. Germline V gene data show CDR1 as SEHNR and CDR2 as FQNEAQ (reference sequence). Trimming removed 6 bases from V and 4 bases from J; junction bases left unmatched: 5. This CDR3 is 13 amino acids long.

This clone was observed a handful of times. The rearrangement uses TRBV9 and TRBJ2-3, with D uncertain. CDR3 length: 12 amino acids. Per the germline V gene, CDR1 is SGDLS and CDR2 is YYNGEE. V was clipped by 4 bases and J by 2 bases, with 5 bases between them. The CDR3 coding sequence is TGTGCCAGCAGCCTCTTCACAGATACGCAGTATTTT. Its translation is CASSLFTDTQYF.

The chain couples TRBV18 to TRBJ1-5; D gene ambiguous. Between the trimmed V and J ends, which lost 3 bases and 5 bases, there was a span of 11 bases. The CDR3 runs to 14 residues. Germline V CDR1 and CDR2: KGHSH, LQKENI. The CDR3 protein is CASSPGGRDQPQHF. For the CDR3, the DNA is TGTGCCAGCTCACCTGGAGGCCGGGATCAGCCCCAGCATTTT.

The J gene is TRBJ2-3, the V gene TRBV10-3; D is unclear. The CDR3 loop spans 16 amino acids. V was shortened by 10 bases and J by 3 bases, with 23 bases between the two germline ends. CDR1 ENHRY and CDR2 SYGVKD come from the germline V gene. This CDR3 is CASGSTTVTATDTQYF. The CDR3 coding sequence is TGTGCCAGCGGCTCGACAACTGTTACCGCGACAGATACGCAGTATTTT.

The gene calls are TRBV9 and TRBJ2-7; TRBD1 matches at 9 bases. The CDR3 covers 13 residues. The junction had 7 bases not matched to a gene; V was cut back by 7 bases and J by 5 bases. Germline CDR1 is SGDLS and CDR2 is YYNGEE. CDR3 in amino acids: CASQRDREDEQYF. Here the CDR3 DNA reads TGTGCCAGCCAGAGGGACAGGGAGGACGAGCAGTACTTC.

As regards this clone: The junction departs from the called germline gene at one end, perhaps through a read error. J is TRBJ2-2 and V is TRBV5-1; 10 positions agree with TRBD1. This CDR3 is built from 16 residues. The germline CDR1 and CDR2 sequences are SGHRS and YFSETQ. The CDR3 loop reads CASSLGTGVRTGELFF. The CDR3 nucleotides read TGTGCCAGCAGCTTGGGGACAGGGGTTCGCACCGGGGAGCTGTTTTTT.

This chain connects TRBV6-5 to TRBJ1-4; unclear D gene. This CDR3 region has 16 residues. V lost 2 bases and J lost 0, with 10 bases in between. Germline V gene lookup returns CDR1 MNHEY and CDR2 SVGAGI. CDR3 sequence (DNA): TGTGCCAGCAGTTACGCCCTCACTGCAACTAATGAAAAACTGTTTTTT. Residues: CASSYALTATNEKLFF.

The gene calls are TRBV23-1 and TRBJ1-1, with D hard to call. TRBV23-1 is labeled an ORF, and its function is uncertain. V lost 2 bases and J 0 bases, leaving 13 bases between the germline ends. The CDR3 covers 16 residues. The CDR3, as DNA: TGCGCCAGCAGTCAAAGAGGGTTGGGCATGAACACTGAAGCTTTCTTT. This sequence encodes CASSQRGLGMNTEAFF.

The V and J genes are TRBV6-1 and TRBJ1-2; D may be TRBD1 (6 bases). Trimming removed 2 bases from V and 7 bases from J, with 11 bases in between. The germline gives CDR1 MNHNS, CDR2 SASEGT. The CDR3 length is 13 residues. CDR3 loop: CASSERQGLGYTF. The CDR3 DNA reads as TGTGCCAGCAGTGAACGGCAGGGGCTTGGCTACACCTTC.

This clone has just a few counts. J is TRBJ1-2 and V is TRBV3-1 (or the pseudogene TRBV3-2); no clear D. Germline CDR1 and CDR2: LGHDT and YNNKEL (reference sequence). The V end was cut by 2 bases, the J end by 8 bases, with 30 bases between. CDR3 length: 19 amino acids. This CDR3 reads CASSQSVAVTLLPSGGYTF. Written as DNA, the CDR3 is TGTGCCAGCAGCCAATCGGTTGCGGTCACCCTCTTACCCTCTGGAGGCTACACCTTC.

This clone has just a few counts. This chain's CDR3 is CASMRLGVGNTIYF. CDR3 in DNA: TGTGCCAGCATGCGACTGGGAGTTGGAAACACCATATATTTT. The rearrangement links TRBV27 to TRBJ1-3, with D uncertain. The V end was cut by 7 bases, the J end by 3 bases, with 13 bases between. The CDR3 is 14 amino acids. CDR1 is MNHEY, CDR2 SMNVEV, per germline (reference sequence).

This clone was observed once. This chain links TRBV2 with TRBJ1-1, with D possibly TRBD1 on 5 matching bases. The CDR3 covers 13 residues. Germline V gene data show CDR1 as SNHLY and CDR2 as FYNNEI. Trimming pared 7 bases from V and 2 bases from J, leaving 11 bases between. CDR3 DNA sequence: TGTGCCAGCACTGGGACGGGTAACACTGAAGCTTTCTTT. As protein: CASTGTGNTEAFF.

This rearrangement joins TRBV9 to TRBJ2-7, with D possibly matching TRBD1 (6 bases). This CDR3 is 17 amino acids long. V was clipped by 0 bases and J by 0 bases, with 16 bases between them. CDR1 SGDLS and CDR2 YYNGEE come from the germline V gene. Here the CDR3 DNA reads TGTGCCAGCAGCGTAGGGATAGGGACAAAAAACTCCTACGAGCAGTACTTC. Its protein is CASSVGIGTKNSYEQYF.

This clone turned up a few times. The CDR3 region has the DNA TGTGCCAGCAGCTGGGGACAGGCCGATCAGCCCCAGCATTTT. This codes for CASSWGQADQPQHF. This chain connects TRBV28 to TRBJ1-5, with TRBD1 matching 8 bases. Germline V lookup: CDR1 MDHEN, CDR2 SYDVKM. This CDR3 is 14 amino acids long. V was clipped by 6 bases and J by 5 bases; unmatched bases: 6.

This chain links TRBV19 with TRBJ2-7, with D maybe TRBD1 (6 bases). This CDR3 has 15 residues. V was cut by 5 bases and J by 6 bases, with 20 bases left in between. Germline values: CDR1 LNHDA, CDR2 SQIVND (reference sequence). For the CDR3, the DNA is TGTGCCAGTAGTCTAACCGGGACATCGGCGGGCGAGCAGTACTTC. Its translation is CASSLTGTSAGEQYF.

CDR3 amino acids: CATCPEVPEAFF. CDR3 coding DNA: TGTGCCACCTGTCCGGAGGTACCTGAAGCTTTCTTT. The V call is TRBV2, the J call TRBJ1-1; D ambiguous. Germline V gene data show CDR1 as SNHLY and CDR2 as FYNNEI. The V and J ends lost 10 bases and 6 bases respectively, with 15 bases between them. There are 12 residues in the CDR3. Filled out from reference TRBV2 and TRBJ1-1, the complete variable domain reads EPEVTQTPSHQVTQMGQEVILRCVPISNHLYFYWYRQILGQKVEFLVSFYNNEISEKSEIFDDQFSVERPDGSNFTLKIRSTKLEDSAMYFCATCPEVPEAFFGQGTRLTVV.

This clone appeared a few times. The chain combines TRBV27 with TRBJ2-1; 9 nucleotides match TRBD1. Trimming removed 6 bases from V and 15 bases from J; junction bases left unmatched: 18. The CDR3 covers 15 residues. Per the germline V gene, CDR1 is MNHEY and CDR2 is SMNVEV (reference sequence). The DNA for the CDR3 is TGTGCCAGCAGCCGTGGGAGGGACAGGGAGCCGAGGATGTTCTTC. Translated, it gives CASSRGRDREPRMFF.

The chain joins TRBV7-9 to TRBJ1-2, with no clear D. This CDR3 is built from 16 residues. Trimming stripped 0 bases from V and 4 bases from J, with 15 bases between. Germline V gene lookup returns CDR1 SEHNR and CDR2 FQNEAQ (reference sequence). CDR3 sequence (DNA): TGTGCCAGCAGCTTAGCGGCCTCAGGCGGATTCTATGGCTACACCTTC. Its translation: CASSLAASGGFYGYTF.

The genes are TRBV9 and TRBJ1-2; no reliable D call. Germline V gives CDR1 SGDLS, CDR2 YYNGEE. Trimming removed 0 bases from V and 3 bases from J, with 12 bases in between. The CDR3 loop spans 15 amino acids. The CDR3 loop is CASSVGAVPYYGYTF. CDR3 sequence (DNA): TGTGCCAGCAGCGTAGGAGCCGTACCCTACTATGGCTACACCTTC.